Below are 7 T cell receptor beta chains sequenced from a single sample in a study of ipilimumab plus nivolumab after autologous stem cell transplantation. Sequenced by immunoSEQ multiplex PCR; TCRdb stores in-frame clones only, minus some. The sample consists of fewer than 30,000 clones, 86% of them appearing once. The material sequenced was PBMCs, taken in a trial of ipilimumab plus nivolumab as post-transplant consolidation. The receptors derive from a male donor with diffuse large B-cell lymphoma.

The V and J genes are TRBV5-5 and TRBJ1-1; TRBD1 might be the D (6 bases). Germline V gene lookup returns CDR1 SGHKS and CDR2 YYEKEE (reference sequence). This CDR3 has 14 residues. Trimming cost V 2 bases and J 10 bases, with 18 bases left between them. The CDR3 nucleotides read TGTGCCAGCAGCTTTTCCGGGGGCGCGATGATAGCTTTCTTT. Translation: CASSFSGGAMIAFF.

The J gene is TRBJ2-7, the V gene TRBV19, with 7 bases matching TRBD1. This CDR3 comprises 17 residues. Germline-derived CDR1 and CDR2 are LNHDA and SQIVND (reference sequence). V trimming: 4 bases; J trimming: 0 bases; junction bases outside the gene matches: 12. CDR3 protein: CASSTKGQQKSSYEQYF. CDR3 DNA sequence: TGTGCCAGTAGTACGAAGGGACAGCAGAAGAGCTCCTACGAGCAGTACTTC.

The chain has TRBV18 and TRBJ2-3; 12 bases map to TRBD2. This CDR3 region has 15 residues. Germline lookup yields CDR1 KGHSH and CDR2 LQKENI. V was clipped by 6 bases and J by 1 base; unmatched bases: 2. The CDR3 DNA reads as TGTGCCAGCTCTACTAGCGGGGGGCGCACAGATACGCAGTATTTT. Translated, it gives CASSTSGGRTDTQYF.

V and J are TRBV5-1 and TRBJ1-3; D is uncertain. This CDR3 is 14 amino acids long. Germline V gene sequence: CDR1 SGHRS, CDR2 YFSETQ. Trimming left V 0 bases short and J 2 bases short, with 6 bases between. CDR3 sequence: CASSLATTGNTIYF. As DNA, the CDR3 is TGCGCCAGCAGCTTGGCCACAACTGGAAACACCATATATTTT. The variable domain in full, with the rest retrieved from reference TRBV5-1 and TRBJ1-3, is KAGVTQTPRYLIKTRGQQVTLSCSPISGHRSVSWYQQTPGQGLQFLFEYFSETQRNKGNFPGRFSGRQFSNSRSEMNVSTLELGDSALYLCASSLATTGNTIYFGEGSWLTVV.

This clone appeared a single time. This chain joins TRBV5-1 and TRBJ1-1; D perhaps matches TRBD1 (6 bases). Trimming left V 1 base short and J 7 bases short, with 11 bases between. Germline assignment: CDR1 SGHRS and CDR2 YFSETQ. This CDR3 spans 13 amino acids. CDR3 sequence reads: CASSLWGQGEAFF. CDR3 bases: TGCGCCAGCAGCTTGTGGGGGCAGGGTGAAGCTTTCTTT.

V and J are TRBV4-2 and TRBJ2-2, with 9 bases aligning to TRBD2. The V and J ends lost 6 bases and 4 bases, in that order; junction bases with no gene match: 12. The CDR3 length is 17 residues. CDR1 is LGHNA, CDR2 YNFKEQ, per germline. The CDR3 loop is CASRPLLKRGATGELFF. As DNA, the CDR3 is TGTGCCAGCAGACCCCTCTTAAAGCGGGGGGCCACCGGGGAGCTGTTTTTT.

This clone is judged medium-sized. The genes are TRBV6-1 and TRBJ2-1; D might be TRBD1 (6 bases). This CDR3 spans 15 amino acids. Trimming left V 6 bases short and J 2 bases short, with 14 bases between. Per the germline V gene, CDR1 is MNHNS and CDR2 is SASEGT. This CDR3 reads CASSESQGTYNEQFF. The CDR3 coding sequence is TGTGCCAGCAGCGAATCACAGGGAACCTACAATGAGCAGTTCTTC.